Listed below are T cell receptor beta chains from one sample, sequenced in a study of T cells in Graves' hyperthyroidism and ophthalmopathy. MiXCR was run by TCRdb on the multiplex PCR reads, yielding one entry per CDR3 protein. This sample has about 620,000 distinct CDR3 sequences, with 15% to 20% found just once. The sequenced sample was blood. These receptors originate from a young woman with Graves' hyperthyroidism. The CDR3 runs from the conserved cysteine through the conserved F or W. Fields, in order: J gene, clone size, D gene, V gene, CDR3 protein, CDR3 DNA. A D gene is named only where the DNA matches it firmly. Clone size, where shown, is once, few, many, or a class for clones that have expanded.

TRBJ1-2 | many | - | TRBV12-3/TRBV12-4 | CASSLGRQVEGYTF | TGTGCCAGCAGTTTAGGGCGGCAGGTCGAGGGCTACACCTTC
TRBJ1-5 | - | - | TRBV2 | CASSEALAGGRSPQHF | TGTGCCAGCAGTGAAGCGCTGGCGGGAGGGCGATCTCCGCAGCATTTT
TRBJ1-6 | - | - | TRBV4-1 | CASSQVQLYNSPLHF | TGCGCCAGCAGCCAAGTCCAGTTGTATAATTCACCCCTCCACTTT
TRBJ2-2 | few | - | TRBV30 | CAWKQNTGELFF | TGTGCCTGGAAACAGAACACCGGGGAGCTGTTTTTT
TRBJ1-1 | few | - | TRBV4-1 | CASSHGARGTEAFF | TGCGCCAGCAGCCATGGGGCGAGGGGAACTGAAGCTTTCTTT
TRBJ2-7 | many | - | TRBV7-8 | CASSLAWGSYEQYF | TGTGCCAGCAGCTTAGCCTGGGGCTCCTACGAGCAGTACTTC
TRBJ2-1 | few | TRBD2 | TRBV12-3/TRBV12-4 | CASSLAGGRVNEQFF | TGTGCCAGCAGTTTAGCGGGAGGGCGGGTCAATGAGCAGTTCTTC
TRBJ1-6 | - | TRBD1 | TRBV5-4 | CASSLNRGSYNSPLHF | TGTGCCAGCAGCTTAAACAGGGGATCCTATAATTCACCCCTCCACTTT
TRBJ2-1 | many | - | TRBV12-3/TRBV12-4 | CASSSGAQVMNEQFF | TGTGCCAGCAGTTCAGGGGCCCAGGTAATGAATGAGCAGTTCTTC
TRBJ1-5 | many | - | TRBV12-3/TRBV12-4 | CASSLISNQPQHF | TGTGCCAGCAGTTTGATAAGCAATCAGCCCCAGCATTTT
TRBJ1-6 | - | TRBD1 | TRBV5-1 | CASGNRGRTPLHF | TGCGCCAGCGGGAACAGGGGACGGACACCCCTCCACTTT
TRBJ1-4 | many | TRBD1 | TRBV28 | CASTRDRGNEKLFF | TGTGCCAGCACAAGAGACAGGGGTAACGAAAAACTGTTTTTT
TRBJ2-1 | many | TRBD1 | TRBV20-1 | CSAPGQGHNEQFF | TGCAGTGCTCCGGGACAGGGACACAATGAGCAGTTCTTC
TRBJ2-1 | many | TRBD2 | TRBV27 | CASSLKRGSNEQFF | TGTGCCAGCAGTTTAAAGCGGGGGAGCAATGAGCAGTTCTTC
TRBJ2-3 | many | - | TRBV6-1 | CASSEVTDTQYF | TGTGCCAGCAGTGAGGTCACAGATACGCAGTATTTT
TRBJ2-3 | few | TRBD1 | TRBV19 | CASSAGGPSTDTQYF | TGTGCCAGTAGTGCAGGGGGCCCTAGCACAGATACGCAGTATTTT
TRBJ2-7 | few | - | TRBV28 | CASSRVGGSYEQYF | TGTGCCAGCAGCCGAGTAGGGGGATCCTACGAGCAGTACTTC
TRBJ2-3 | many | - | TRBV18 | CASSPPVVDTQYF | TGTGCCAGCTCACCACCCGTAGTTGATACGCAGTATTTT
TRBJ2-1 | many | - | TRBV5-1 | CASSFTAASYNEQFF | TGCGCCAGCAGCTTCACTGCGGCGTCCTACAATGAGCAGTTCTTC
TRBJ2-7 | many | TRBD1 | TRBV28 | CASIAQGQGVYEQYF | TGTGCCAGCATTGCTCAAGGACAGGGAGTTTACGAGCAGTACTTC
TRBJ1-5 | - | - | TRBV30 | CASTGGVDQPQHF | TGTGCCTCAACTGGGGGAGTCGATCAGCCCCAGCATTTT
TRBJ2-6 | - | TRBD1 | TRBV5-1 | CASSLRTGNSGANVLTF | TGCGCCAGCAGCTTGCGGACAGGGAACTCTGGGGCCAACGTCCTGACTTTC
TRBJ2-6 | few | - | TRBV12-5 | CASGLGTQHLSGANVLTF | TGTGCTAGTGGTTTGGGGACACAGCATCTCTCTGGGGCCAACGTCCTGACTTTC
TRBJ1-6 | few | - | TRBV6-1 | CASSVTGTHNSPLHF | TGTGCCAGCAGTGTGACAGGAACCCATAATTCACCCCTCCACTTT
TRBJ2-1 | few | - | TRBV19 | CASRRSGAERYNEQFF | TGTGCCAGTAGAAGGTCCGGGGCAGAGAGATACAATGAGCAGTTCTTC
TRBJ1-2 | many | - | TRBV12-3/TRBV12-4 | CASSLFQVEGYTF | TGTGCCAGCAGCTTATTCCAGGTTGAAGGCTACACCTTC
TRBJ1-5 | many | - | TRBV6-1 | CASNYQPQHF | TGTGCCAGCAACTATCAGCCCCAGCATTTT
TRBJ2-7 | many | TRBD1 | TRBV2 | CASTGQGDEQYF | TGTGCCAGTACTGGACAGGGCGACGAGCAGTACTTC
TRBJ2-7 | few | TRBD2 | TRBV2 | CASSEVISGNSYEQYF | TGTGCCAGCAGTGAGGTGATTAGCGGGAACTCCTACGAGCAGTACTTC
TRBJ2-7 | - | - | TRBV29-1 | CSVALGEGSYEQYF | TGCAGCGTTGCTTTGGGCGAGGGCTCCTACGAGCAGTACTTC
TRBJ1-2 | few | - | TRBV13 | CASSSRDARNYGYTF | TGTGCCAGCAGCAGCCGGGACGCCAGAAACTATGGCTACACCTTC
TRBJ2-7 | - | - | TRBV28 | CASSASYSYEQYF | TGTGCCAGTAGTGCCTCGTACTCCTACGAGCAGTACTTC
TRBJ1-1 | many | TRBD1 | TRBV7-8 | CASSSSTGLLSPEAFF | TGTGCCAGCAGCTCTTCGACAGGGCTGCTTTCCCCTGAAGCTTTCTTT
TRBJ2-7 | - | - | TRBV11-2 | CASSQDLAPGRQYF | TGCGCCAGCAGCCAAGATTTAGCCCCCGGGAGGCAGTACTTC
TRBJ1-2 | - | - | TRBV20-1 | CSARGPGAEYGYTF | TGCAGTGCTAGGGGCCCCGGGGCAGAGTATGGCTACACCTTC
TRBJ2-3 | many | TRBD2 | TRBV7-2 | CASKRAGRADTQYF | TGTGCCAGCAAGAGGGCAGGGAGGGCAGATACGCAGTATTTT
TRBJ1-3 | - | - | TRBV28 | CASRTTGFENTIYF | TGTGCCAGCAGAACCACAGGGTTCGAGAACACCATATATTTT
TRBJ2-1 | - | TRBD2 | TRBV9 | CASSFKWGGNEQFF | TGTGCCAGCAGCTTCAAGTGGGGGGGCAATGAGCAGTTCTTC
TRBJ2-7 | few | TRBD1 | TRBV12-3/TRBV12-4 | CASSLGDRGASYEQYF | TGTGCCAGCAGTTTGGGGGACAGGGGAGCCTCCTACGAGCAGTACTTC
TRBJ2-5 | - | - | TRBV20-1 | CSADAPKTQYF | TGCAGTGCTGATGCCCCCAAGACCCAGTACTTC
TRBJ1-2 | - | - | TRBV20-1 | CSARVFSSPTF | TGCAGTGCTAGAGTGTTCAGCAGCCCCACCTTC
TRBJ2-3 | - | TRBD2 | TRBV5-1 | CASSSTSGTSDTQYF | TGCGCCAGCAGTTCCACTAGCGGGACCTCAGATACGCAGTATTTT
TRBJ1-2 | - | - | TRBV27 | CATSMTWAPLNYGYTF | TGTGCCACCTCGATGACCTGGGCGCCTCTTAACTATGGCTACACCTTC
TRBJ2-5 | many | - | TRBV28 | CASSRGTQYF | TGTGCCAGCAGTAGGGGGACCCAGTACTTC
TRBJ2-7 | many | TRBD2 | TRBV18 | CASSPEAGVGEQYF | TGTGCCAGCTCACCAGAAGCGGGAGTTGGCGAGCAGTACTTC
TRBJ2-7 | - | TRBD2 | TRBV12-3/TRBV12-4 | CASTTGGPTYEQYF | TGTGCCAGCACCACGGGGGGGCCCACCTACGAGCAGTACTTC
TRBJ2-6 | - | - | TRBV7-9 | CASSRDGYFSGANVLTF | TGTGCCAGCAGCCGGGACGGATACTTCTCTGGGGCCAACGTCCTGACTTTC
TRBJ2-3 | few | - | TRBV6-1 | CASSEGGPGDTQYF | TGTGCCAGCAGTGAAGGAGGACCGGGCGATACGCAGTATTTT
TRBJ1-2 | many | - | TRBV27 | CASSLLGNPNYGYTF | TGTGCCAGCAGTTTACTTGGGAATCCTAACTATGGCTACACCTTC
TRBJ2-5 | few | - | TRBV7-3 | CASSLLGGLEETQYF | TGTGCCAGCAGCTTATTGGGCGGGCTCGAAGAGACCCAGTACTTC
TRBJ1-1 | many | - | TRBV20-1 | CSAATGTGMITEAFF | TGCAGTGCGGCTACAGGGACCGGTATGATCACTGAAGCTTTCTTT
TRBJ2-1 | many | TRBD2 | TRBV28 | CASPAGLASIYEQFF | TGTGCCAGCCCTGCGGGACTAGCGAGTATCTATGAGCAGTTCTTC
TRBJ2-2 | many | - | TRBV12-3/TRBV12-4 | CASSPLSAGTGELFF | TGTGCCAGCAGCCCCCTATCTGCGGGCACCGGGGAGCTGTTTTTT
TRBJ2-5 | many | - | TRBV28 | CASSAELQETQYF | TGTGCCAGCAGCGCGGAGCTCCAAGAGACCCAGTACTTC
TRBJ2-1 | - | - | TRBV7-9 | CASSLAGTTSYNEQFF | TGTGCCAGCAGCCTTGCCGGGACGACCTCCTACAATGAGCAGTTCTTC
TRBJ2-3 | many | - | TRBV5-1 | CASSSQTASTDTQYF | TGCGCCAGCAGCTCCCAGACGGCTAGCACAGATACGCAGTATTTT
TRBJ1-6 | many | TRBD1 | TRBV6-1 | CASSRDRGDSPLHF | TGTGCCAGCAGCCGGGACAGGGGTGATTCACCCCTCCACTTT
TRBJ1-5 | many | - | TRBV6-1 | CASSEVEGSVSNQPQHF | TGTGCCAGCAGTGAAGTTGAGGGCTCTGTTAGCAATCAGCCCCAGCATTTT
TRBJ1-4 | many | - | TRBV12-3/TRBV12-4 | CASSLQQEEKLFF | TGTGCCAGCAGTTTACAACAGGAAGAAAAACTGTTTTTT